These T cell receptor beta chains were read from a single sample in a study of OX40 agonist ivuxolimab in advanced cancers. Using immunoSEQ multiplex PCR, the repertoire was profiled, and TCRdb retains in-frame clones only, with some absent. The data contain roughly 51,000 clones, about 89% of them singletons. Sequences were derived from CD4+ or CD8+ T cells sorted from blood, sampled in a trial of the OX40 agonist ivuxolimab. These receptors originate from an adult with an advanced solid tumor such as melanoma, head and neck, liver or kidney cancer. CDR3s leave out the opening cysteine and the closing phenylalanine or tryptophan. Only part of the rows carry a size: once, few, many, or a class if the clone is expanded.

V gene: TRBV5-1; clone size: NA; CDR3 protein: ASSLGDRGDSGNTIY
V gene: TRBV23-1; clone size: NA; CDR3 protein: ASSQRHLEQY
V gene: TRBV15; clone size: NA; CDR3 protein: ATSRSKGGNEKLF
V gene: TRBV30; clone size: NA; CDR3 protein: AWSEGAALNQPQH
V gene: TRBV9; clone size: NA; CDR3 protein: ASSVAASSYNEQF
V gene: TRBV5-6; clone size: once; CDR3 protein: ASSLSRENTGELF
V gene: TRBV27; clone size: NA; CDR3 protein: ASSSGQSYEQY
V gene: TRBV18; clone size: NA; CDR3 protein: ASSPDGVYGYT
V gene: TRBV2; clone size: NA; CDR3 protein: ASRAGTGGFNEQF
V gene: TRBV5-1; clone size: NA; CDR3 protein: ASSLAGTGGDEQF
V gene: TRBV30; clone size: once; CDR3 protein: AWSVEGNQPQH
V gene: TRBV18; clone size: NA; CDR3 protein: ASSEDRGAGAF
V gene: TRBV9; clone size: once; CDR3 protein: ASSVMPGEPTGELF
V gene: TRBV2; clone size: once; CDR3 protein: ASRLQGGTLGAQY
V gene: TRBV6-5; clone size: NA; CDR3 protein: ASFGQGGTEAF
V gene: TRBV7-8; clone size: NA; CDR3 protein: ASSLEGVHYEQY
V gene: TRBV6-1; clone size: once; CDR3 protein: ASSVRGANVLT
V gene: TRBV25-1; clone size: NA; CDR3 protein: ASSEYSGTGVYNEQF
V gene: TRBV19; clone size: NA; CDR3 protein: ASQGYSSGANVLT
V gene: TRBV11-2; clone size: few; CDR3 protein: ASSPHYEQY
V gene: TRBV6-5; clone size: NA; CDR3 protein: ASGGEYEQY
V gene: TRBV30; clone size: NA; CDR3 protein: AWRGDGYGYT
V gene: TRBV7-3; clone size: NA; CDR3 protein: ASSLRRGGQGSYEQY
V gene: TRBV6-1; clone size: NA; CDR3 protein: ASSDPAGIYGYT
V gene: TRBV19; clone size: NA; CDR3 protein: ASNRRGTDTQY
V gene: TRBV29-1; clone size: NA; CDR3 protein: SVERQGSSYEQY
V gene: TRBV28; clone size: once; CDR3 protein: ASTFRDRRLYGYT
V gene: TRBV7-9; clone size: NA; CDR3 protein: ASSIGHEETQY
V gene: TRBV7-9; clone size: NA; CDR3 protein: ASSLDGASPTGNQPQH
V gene: TRBV10-3; clone size: NA; CDR3 protein: AISDRTSGRFEQF
V gene: TRBV5-4; clone size: NA; CDR3 protein: ASSLGQGNTGELF
V gene: TRBV7-2; clone size: NA; CDR3 protein: ASSNLGGITQETQY
V gene: TRBV2; clone size: once; CDR3 protein: ASIEDRRNPEAF
V gene: TRBV5-1; clone size: NA; CDR3 protein: ASARLGITNEKLF
V gene: TRBV5-1; clone size: once; CDR3 protein: ASSLGRAQETQY
V gene: TRBV19; clone size: NA; CDR3 protein: ASSAGTGGLTIYEQY
V gene: TRBV13; clone size: NA; CDR3 protein: ASRKTSSLYEQY
V gene: TRBV7-9; clone size: NA; CDR3 protein: ASSLALATDTQY
V gene: TRBV11-2; clone size: NA; CDR3 protein: ASSPGLGAAYNEQF
V gene: TRBV29-1; clone size: NA; CDR3 protein: SVEVGRQETQY